The rows below give T cell receptor beta chains drawn from one sample of a study of T cells in Graves' hyperthyroidism and ophthalmopathy. TCRdb itself ran the multiplex PCR reads through MiXCR, one entry per CDR3 protein. The table has 750,000 to 950,000 distinct CDR3 sequences, roughly 40% seen once; the top ten hold 7.5% to 9.5%. Sequencing was carried out using blood. These receptors originate from a man aged 18 to 29 with Graves' hyperthyroidism. Both conserved end residues are part of each CDR3. The order of the fields is V gene, D gene, J gene, clone size, CDR3 DNA, CDR3 protein. D genes are given only for firm matches. Rows may omit the clone size; those that give it use once, few, many or a size class.

V gene: TRBV7-9
D gene: .
J gene: TRBJ2-2
clone size: once
CDR3 DNA: TGCGCCAGCAGCCAGGTCCCGAGTGGGAACACCGGGGAGCTGTTTTTT
CDR3 protein: CASSQVPSGNTGELFF

V gene: TRBV9
D gene: .
J gene: TRBJ1-2
clone size: .
CDR3 DNA: TGTGCCAGCAGCCAAATTGGGAATGGCTACACCTTC
CDR3 protein: CASSQIGNGYTF

V gene: TRBV2
D gene: .
J gene: TRBJ2-5
clone size: .
CDR3 DNA: TGTGCCAGCAGTGCGGGTCAGCCCCAGTACTTC
CDR3 protein: CASSAGQPQYF

V gene: TRBV7-2
D gene: .
J gene: TRBJ1-5
clone size: .
CDR3 DNA: TGTGCCAGCAGTTCCCCCACAGGGATGCGCAATCAGCCCCAGCATTTT
CDR3 protein: CASSSPTGMRNQPQHF

V gene: TRBV29-1
D gene: .
J gene: TRBJ2-5
clone size: .
CDR3 DNA: TGCAGCTTGAAGCAGGCTCAAGAGACCCAGTACTTC
CDR3 protein: CSLKQAQETQYF

V gene: TRBV12-3/TRBV12-4
D gene: .
J gene: TRBJ2-2
clone size: few
CDR3 DNA: TGTGCCAGCAGTTTTTTTCCCGGGGAGCTGTTTTTT
CDR3 protein: CASSFFPGELFF

V gene: TRBV15
D gene: .
J gene: TRBJ2-5
clone size: .
CDR3 DNA: TGTGCCACCAGCGGTCAAACTGACCTCTTC
CDR3 protein: CATSGQTDLF

V gene: TRBV10-3
D gene: .
J gene: TRBJ2-7
clone size: many
CDR3 DNA: TGTGCCATCAGTGAACCGGGACGGCAGACCTACGAGCAGTACTTC
CDR3 protein: CAISEPGRQTYEQYF

V gene: TRBV20-1
D gene: TRBD1
J gene: TRBJ2-6
clone size: .
CDR3 DNA: TGCAGTGCTCGGCCGGGACAGGGGGCCAACGTCCTGACTTTC
CDR3 protein: CSARPGQGANVLTF

V gene: TRBV10-3
D gene: TRBD1
J gene: TRBJ1-2
clone size: many
CDR3 DNA: TGTGCCATCAGCCTGGACAGGGCCAACTATGGCTACACCTTC
CDR3 protein: CAISLDRANYGYTF

V gene: TRBV10-1
D gene: TRBD1
J gene: TRBJ1-4
clone size: many
CDR3 DNA: TGCGCCAAGACAGGGGGCAGTGAAAAACTGTTTTTT
CDR3 protein: CAKTGGSEKLFF

V gene: TRBV4-2
D gene: .
J gene: TRBJ1-1
clone size: .
CDR3 DNA: TGTGCCAGCAGCCACGTAGGGGACACTGAAGCTTTCTTT
CDR3 protein: CASSHVGDTEAFF

V gene: TRBV4-1
D gene: TRBD2
J gene: TRBJ2-5
clone size: .
CDR3 DNA: TGCGCCAGCAGCCAATCCCTGGGGACTAGCGGACAAGAGACCCAGTACTTC
CDR3 protein: CASSQSLGTSGQETQYF

V gene: TRBV29-1
D gene: TRBD1
J gene: TRBJ2-2
clone size: many
CDR3 DNA: TGCAGCGACCGGGACAGGTCCACCGGGGAGCTGTTTTTT
CDR3 protein: CSDRDRSTGELFF

V gene: TRBV15
D gene: TRBD2
J gene: TRBJ2-5
clone size: .
CDR3 DNA: TGTGCCACCAGCAGAATAGCGGGACTAGCGGACCAAGAGACCCAGTACTTC
CDR3 protein: CATSRIAGLADQETQYF

V gene: TRBV25-1
D gene: .
J gene: TRBJ1-1
clone size: .
CDR3 DNA: TGTGCCCTTGTTCTGAACACTGAAGCTTTCTTT
CDR3 protein: CALVLNTEAFF

V gene: TRBV6-5
D gene: .
J gene: TRBJ2-7
clone size: .
CDR3 DNA: TGTGCCAGCAGTCCGACTAGGCGGCGGAGGAACGAGCAGTACTTC
CDR3 protein: CASSPTRRRRNEQYF

V gene: TRBV29-1
D gene: .
J gene: TRBJ1-1
clone size: .
CDR3 DNA: TGCAGCTTGGTTTTATCATGGGCGGAAGCTTTCTTT
CDR3 protein: CSLVLSWAEAFF

V gene: TRBV7-9
D gene: .
J gene: TRBJ1-5
clone size: few
CDR3 DNA: TGTGCCAGCAGCTTAGGCGGGTTCCATCAGCCCCAGCATTTT
CDR3 protein: CASSLGGFHQPQHF

V gene: TRBV10-3
D gene: .
J gene: TRBJ2-7
clone size: .
CDR3 DNA: TGTGCCATCAGTGAAGTGAACGAGCAGTACTTC
CDR3 protein: CAISEVNEQYF

V gene: TRBV10-3
D gene: TRBD1
J gene: TRBJ2-5
clone size: .
CDR3 DNA: TGTGCCATCAGGACAGGGATTAGAGAGACCCAGTACTTC
CDR3 protein: CAIRTGIRETQYF

V gene: TRBV6-1
D gene: TRBD1
J gene: TRBJ1-5
clone size: .
CDR3 DNA: TGTGCCAGCAGGCTCCGGGACAGGGATCAGCCCCAGCATTTT
CDR3 protein: CASRLRDRDQPQHF

V gene: TRBV2
D gene: .
J gene: TRBJ2-7
clone size: .
CDR3 DNA: TGTGCCAGCAGTTCCCTCGAGCAGTACTTC
CDR3 protein: CASSSLEQYF

V gene: TRBV5-1
D gene: .
J gene: TRBJ1-2
clone size: .
CDR3 DNA: TGCGCCAGCAGCTTTTGGACGGGATCTAACTATGGCTACACCTTC
CDR3 protein: CASSFWTGSNYGYTF

V gene: TRBV14
D gene: TRBD1
J gene: TRBJ2-7
clone size: .
CDR3 DNA: TGTGCCAGCAGCCCGCTCACAGGGGGAGACTACGAGCAGTACTTC
CDR3 protein: CASSPLTGGDYEQYF

V gene: TRBV5-4
D gene: TRBD1
J gene: TRBJ1-6
clone size: .
CDR3 DNA: TGTGCCAGCAGCTTGGGGACAGGGGAAAAACCCCTCCACTTT
CDR3 protein: CASSLGTGEKPLHF

V gene: TRBV9
D gene: .
J gene: TRBJ2-7
clone size: .
CDR3 DNA: TGCGCCAGCAGGGCCGGGACCCAATTTAGCGAGCAGTACTTC
CDR3 protein: CASRAGTQFSEQYF

V gene: TRBV20-1
D gene: .
J gene: TRBJ1-5
clone size: .
CDR3 DNA: TGCAGTGCTAGAGATATAGGGGGTAATCAGCCCCAGCATTTT
CDR3 protein: CSARDIGGNQPQHF

V gene: TRBV28
D gene: .
J gene: TRBJ1-5
clone size: few
CDR3 DNA: TGTGCCAGCAGCACCAGATCCCTACCCCAGCATTTT
CDR3 protein: CASSTRSLPQHF

V gene: TRBV6-1
D gene: TRBD1
J gene: TRBJ1-2
clone size: .
CDR3 DNA: TGTGCCAGCAACGAGCTGGGACAGGGAAAATATGGCTACACCTTC
CDR3 protein: CASNELGQGKYGYTF

V gene: TRBV20-1
D gene: TRBD2
J gene: TRBJ2-7
clone size: .
CDR3 DNA: TGCAGTGCTAGGCCGAACCGGGGGGTATCCTACGAGCAGTACTTC
CDR3 protein: CSARPNRGVSYEQYF

V gene: TRBV7-3
D gene: .
J gene: TRBJ2-7
clone size: few
CDR3 DNA: TGTGCCAGCAGCTTAATGGGATCAGCCTACGAGCAGTACTTC
CDR3 protein: CASSLMGSAYEQYF

V gene: TRBV4-1
D gene: .
J gene: TRBJ1-4
clone size: few
CDR3 DNA: TGCGCCAGCAGCTTAAGCGGCCCAACTAATGAAAAACTGTTTTTT
CDR3 protein: CASSLSGPTNEKLFF

V gene: TRBV9
D gene: .
J gene: TRBJ2-6
clone size: many
CDR3 DNA: TGTGCCAGCAGCGGACGCTCTGGGGCCAACGTCCTGACTTTC
CDR3 protein: CASSGRSGANVLTF

V gene: TRBV6-6
D gene: TRBD1
J gene: TRBJ1-5
clone size: many
CDR3 DNA: TGTGCCACCGAGGGACAGGGGGCGAGCAATCAGCCCCAGCATTTT
CDR3 protein: CATEGQGASNQPQHF

V gene: TRBV4-2
D gene: .
J gene: TRBJ2-7
clone size: .
CDR3 DNA: TGTGCCAGCAGCCAAGAAGGAGGGAGTCATTACGAGCAGTACTTC
CDR3 protein: CASSQEGGSHYEQYF

V gene: TRBV7-2
D gene: TRBD1
J gene: TRBJ1-2
clone size: many
CDR3 DNA: TGTGCCAGCAGCTTAGTTAGCGGACAGGCTAACTATGGCTACACCTTC
CDR3 protein: CASSLVSGQANYGYTF

V gene: TRBV29-1
D gene: TRBD1
J gene: TRBJ1-1
clone size: .
CDR3 DNA: TGCAGCGAAAGACAGGGGCGAACTGAAGCTTTCTTT
CDR3 protein: CSERQGRTEAFF

V gene: TRBV9
D gene: .
J gene: TRBJ2-6
clone size: .
CDR3 DNA: TGTGCCAGCAGCCCCCTAGGGGGGGGCTCTGGGGCCAACGTCCTGACTTTC
CDR3 protein: CASSPLGGGSGANVLTF

V gene: TRBV7-6
D gene: .
J gene: TRBJ2-5
clone size: many
CDR3 DNA: TGTGCCAGCAGCTTTCTCGGTGGAGGGGCCGAGACCCAGTACTTC
CDR3 protein: CASSFLGGGAETQYF

V gene: TRBV7-8
D gene: .
J gene: TRBJ2-7
clone size: few
CDR3 DNA: TGTGCCAGCAGCTTAGATACTAGTTCCCACGAGCAGTACTTC
CDR3 protein: CASSLDTSSHEQYF

V gene: TRBV5-6
D gene: .
J gene: TRBJ1-6
clone size: few
CDR3 DNA: TGTGCCAGCAGCTTGTTACGGGACTGGGGATCACCCCTCCACTTT
CDR3 protein: CASSLLRDWGSPLHF

V gene: TRBV10-2
D gene: .
J gene: TRBJ2-5
clone size: many
CDR3 DNA: TGCGCCAGCAGGACAGGAGGAAAAGAGACCCAGTACTTC
CDR3 protein: CASRTGGKETQYF

V gene: TRBV4-1
D gene: .
J gene: TRBJ2-2
clone size: .
CDR3 DNA: TGCGCCAGCAGCCAAGAAGCAGGCGGGGAGCTGTTTTTT
CDR3 protein: CASSQEAGGELFF

V gene: TRBV12-3/TRBV12-4
D gene: .
J gene: TRBJ1-5
clone size: few
CDR3 DNA: TGTGCCAGCAGTTCCGGGGGGGATTATAGCAATCAGCCCCAGCATTTT
CDR3 protein: CASSSGGDYSNQPQHF

V gene: TRBV5-1
D gene: .
J gene: TRBJ1-6
clone size: many
CDR3 DNA: TGCGCCAGCAGCTTGGGGGAGGGGAATTCACCCCTCCACTTT
CDR3 protein: CASSLGEGNSPLHF

V gene: TRBV7-6
D gene: .
J gene: TRBJ2-7
clone size: .
CDR3 DNA: TGTGCCAGCGCAGGAGGGGACGACGAGCAGTACTTC
CDR3 protein: CASAGGDDEQYF

V gene: TRBV7-2
D gene: .
J gene: TRBJ2-7
clone size: few
CDR3 DNA: TGTGCCAGTTCCTTAAGCGGGCTCGGCGAGCAGTACTTC
CDR3 protein: CASSLSGLGEQYF

V gene: TRBV5-4
D gene: .
J gene: TRBJ1-6
clone size: .
CDR3 DNA: TGTGCCAGCAGCTTGGGAGGGGGGTGGACCTATAATTCACCCCTCCACTTT
CDR3 protein: CASSLGGGWTYNSPLHF

V gene: TRBV10-2
D gene: .
J gene: TRBJ1-1
clone size: few
CDR3 DNA: TGTGCCAGCCAACAGGTTGAAGCTTTCTTT
CDR3 protein: CASQQVEAFF

V gene: TRBV15
D gene: TRBD2
J gene: TRBJ2-2
clone size: many
CDR3 DNA: TGTGCCACCGGCGTAGCGGGACTGGAAACCGGGGAGCTGTTTTTT
CDR3 protein: CATGVAGLETGELFF

V gene: TRBV15
D gene: .
J gene: TRBJ1-4
clone size: once
CDR3 DNA: TGTGCCACCAGCAGAGAAAGGGGTGGCGGGGGTGAAAAACTGTTTTTT
CDR3 protein: CATSRERGGGGEKLFF

V gene: TRBV4-1
D gene: .
J gene: TRBJ1-1
clone size: .
CDR3 DNA: TGCGCCAGCAGCCAAGTCACATCAGCTGAAGCTTTCTTT
CDR3 protein: CASSQVTSAEAFF

V gene: TRBV20-1
D gene: TRBD1
J gene: TRBJ1-2
clone size: .
CDR3 DNA: TGCAGTGCTAATCCTACAGGGGGCGCGGTGCGTGGCTACACCTTC
CDR3 protein: CSANPTGGAVRGYTF

V gene: TRBV5-5
D gene: .
J gene: TRBJ1-4
clone size: once
CDR3 DNA: TGTGCCAGCAGCTGGCGGACAATAAATGAAAAACTGTTTTTT
CDR3 protein: CASSWRTINEKLFF

V gene: TRBV15
D gene: .
J gene: TRBJ2-7
clone size: .
CDR3 DNA: TGTGCCACCAGCAGAGGACAAGGTCCCTCCTACGAGCAGTACTTC
CDR3 protein: CATSRGQGPSYEQYF

V gene: TRBV2
D gene: .
J gene: TRBJ1-5
clone size: .
CDR3 DNA: TGTGCCAGCTCAGAGGACAGTCCCGGGGGGCCCCAGCATTTT
CDR3 protein: CASSEDSPGGPQHF

V gene: TRBV6-5
D gene: .
J gene: TRBJ1-2
clone size: few
CDR3 DNA: TGTGCCAGCAGGGGAAGGGGAGGCTTTAGCTATGGCTACACCTTC
CDR3 protein: CASRGRGGFSYGYTF